Shown below are 17 T cell receptor beta chains from a single sample sequenced in a study of metastatic and nonmetastatic thyroid tumors (dated by TCRdb to 2020 to 2021). None of the patients had been given any treatment before thyroid surgery. Receptors were amplified or captured by PCR. TCRdb records Illumina HiSeq 4000 as the sequencer. The public reads were run again by TCRdb, first through fastp at Q25 and then through MiXCR, and only productive beta chains were kept. Across this sample there are 25,000 to 35,000 clones, with roughly 17% seen only once. 4.7% of the sample is held by the ten biggest clonotypes. The sequencing sample was made of blood. Receptors originate from a female donor with papillary thyroid cancer or a benign thyroid nodule (not recorded which). Some clones in this sample may be carry-over from other donors' samples.

By sample share, this clone is medium-sized (0.01 to 0.1%). V and J are TRBV6-5 and TRBJ2-7, with TRBD2 matching 11 bases. J gave up 6 bases and V 2 bases, and 15 bases lay outside the gene matches. CDR3 length: 18 residues. CDR1 MNHEY and CDR2 SVGAGI come from the germline V gene. The CDR3 DNA reads as TGTGCCAGCAGTTACCGACCCTTACTAGCGGGAGTTTCTGGCGAGCAGTACTTC. Encoded protein: CASSYRPLLAGVSGEQYF.

The chain combines TRBV7-8 with TRBJ1-1, with D possibly being TRBD1 (5 bases). Trimming left V 5 bases short and J 5 bases short, with 18 bases between. The CDR3 has 15 amino acids. CDR1 and CDR2 (germline): SGHVS, FQNEAQ. CDR3 amino acids: CASSPCGGGRTEAFF. As DNA, the CDR3 is TGTGCCAGCAGCCCCTGTGGGGGGGGGAGAACTGAAGCTTTCTTT.

This clone was seen at least ten times. The chain has TRBV10-3 and TRBJ1-1; 9 bases are a match to TRBD1. Germline V lookup: CDR1 ENHRY, CDR2 SYGVKD. The CDR3 is 13 amino acids. V was pared by 10 bases and J by 4 bases, with 7 bases of the junction left unmatched. For the CDR3, the DNA is TGTGCCACCCTCCCGACAGGGGGCACTGAAGCTTTCTTT. It codes for CATLPTGGTEAFF.

Many counts were recorded for this clone. V usage is TRBV10-3 and J usage is TRBJ1-1; D is unclear. The germline V and J ends were trimmed by 3 bases and 1 base, with 6 bases remaining between them. Germline V gene data show CDR1 as ENHRY and CDR2 as SYGVKD. The CDR3 sequence is 13 residues long. The CDR3 DNA is TGTGCCATCAGTGAAGGTTGGAACACTGAAGCTTTCTTT. Amino acids: CAISEGWNTEAFF.

This clone was observed many times. V gene TRBV28 combines with J gene TRBJ1-6; 8 nucleotides line up with TRBD1. Germline CDR1 and CDR2: MDHEN and SYDVKM. The CDR3 has 14 amino acids. Losses at the gene ends were 6 bases for V and 9 bases for J; bases not matched to a gene: 7. The CDR3 DNA is TGTGCCAGCAGAGAGTCAGGGGGCAGTTCACCCCTCCACTTT. It is translated as CASRESGGSSPLHF.

In its sample, this clone was seen a few times. The chain employs TRBV19 and TRBJ2-7, with D perhaps being TRBD1 or TRBD2 (6 bases each). This CDR3 has 15 residues. Germline values: CDR1 LNHDA, CDR2 SQIVND (reference sequence). V was shortened by 9 bases and J by 6 bases, with 24 bases between the two germline ends. This CDR3 reads CASRITGGSTGEQYF. DNA of the CDR3: TGTGCCAGCAGAATCACCGGGGGCAGCACAGGCGAGCAGTACTTC.

As concerns this clone: A read error is possible here, since a much larger clone lies one base away. The chain is built from TRBV28 and TRBJ1-1; unclear D gene. The length of the CDR3 is 14 residues. With 10 bases removed from V and 3 bases from J, the gap between germline ends came to 18 bases. The germline V gene has CDR1 MDHEN and CDR2 SYDVKM. CDR3 coding DNA: TGTGCCATCAGGACGTCGACGGGGTACACTGAAGCTTTCTTT. This encodes CAIRTSTGYTEAFF. The full variable domain, its missing parts supplied by reference TRBV28 and TRBJ1-1, is DVKVTQSSRYLVKRTGEKVFLECVQDMDHENMFWYRQDPGLGLRLIYFSYDVKMKEKGDIPEGYSVSREKKERFSLILESASTNQTSMYLCAIRTSTGYTEAFFGQGTRLTVV.

In its sample, this clone was seen many times. This chain links TRBV12-3 or TRBV12-4 with TRBJ2-5; 7 nucleotides agree with TRBD1. This CDR3 spans 16 amino acids. V lost 6 bases to trimming and J lost 4 bases; unmatched junction nucleotides: 14. The CDR3 coding sequence is TGTGCCAGCAGGCTCCTCCGGACAGGTTATAGAGAGACCCAGTACTTC. This gives the protein CASRLLRTGYRETQYF.

This clone was found many times. V gene TRBV27 combines with J gene TRBJ2-2, with D uncertain. V dropped 8 bases and J dropped 4 bases, with 14 bases sitting between them. Germline V CDR1 and CDR2: MNHEY, SMNVEV (reference sequence). The CDR3 contains 14 residues. The CDR3: CASYGRISTGELFF. The CDR3 DNA reads as TGTGCCAGCTACGGCAGGATAAGCACCGGGGAGCTGTTTTTT.

This clone occurred many times. CDR3 loop: CASSQREFSGELFF. The CDR3 nucleotides read TGTGCCAGCAGTCAACGGGAGTTCTCCGGGGAGCTGTTTTTT. The chain couples TRBV3-1 to TRBJ2-2, with D perhaps TRBD2 (6 bases). The V gene's germline CDR1 is LGHDT and CDR2 YNNKEL (reference sequence). V lost 6 bases and J lost 6, with 14 bases in between. The CDR3 spans 14 residues.

In its sample, this clone was seen many times. V is TRBV11-3 and J is TRBJ2-2; TRBD2 is a possible D gene (5 bases). The germline V and J ends were trimmed by 5 bases and 7 bases, with 14 bases remaining between them. This CDR3 has 14 residues. The germline V gene has CDR1 SGHNT and CDR2 YENEEA. CDR3 in amino acids: CASSPRGYNGELFF. CDR3 DNA: TGTGCCAGCAGCCCCCGGGGATATAACGGGGAGCTGTTTTTT.

The V gene is TRBV6-5, the J gene TRBJ2-1; no firm D call. Between the trimmed V and J ends, which lost 4 bases and 0 bases, there was a span of 25 bases. From germline, CDR1 is MNHEY and CDR2 SVGAGI. The CDR3 length is 20 residues. The CDR3 protein is CASSWEGWRGRSSSYNEQFF. CDR3 coding DNA: TGTGCCAGCAGTTGGGAAGGGTGGAGAGGCCGATCGAGCTCCTACAATGAGCAGTTCTTC.

The V and J genes are TRBV5-1 and TRBJ1-4; tentatively, D is TRBD1 (6 bases). Germline CDR1 reads SGHRS; CDR2 reads YFSETQ. The CDR3 covers 14 residues. V was pared by 3 bases and J by 2 bases, with 8 bases between. As DNA, the CDR3 is TGCGCCAGCAGCTCGGACAGTACTAATGAAAAACTGTTTTTT. Encoded protein: CASSSDSTNEKLFF.

The V gene is TRBV30, the J gene TRBJ1-2; no reliable D call. Trimming took off 0 bases at V and 7 bases at J, with 6 bases between the two ends. Germline lookup yields CDR1 GTSNPN and CDR2 SVGIG (reference sequence). The CDR3 runs to 11 residues. CDR3 DNA: TGTGCCTGGAGTGTAGCGATTGGCTACACCTTC. Translation gives CAWSVAIGYTF.

This clone was seen a few times. DNA of the CDR3: TGTGCCAGCAGTTCCGGAGTAGCTGTAGTTTCAGATACGCAGTATTTT. Residues: CASSSGVAVVSDTQYF. The genes are TRBV6-5 and TRBJ2-3; D ambiguous. Trimming left V 4 bases short and J 4 bases short, with 18 bases between. Germline lookup yields CDR1 MNHEY and CDR2 SVGAGI. CDR3 length equals 16 residues.

This clone was seen ten or more times. The chain joins TRBV2 to TRBJ2-1, with 15 bases fitting TRBD2. The germline V gene has CDR1 SNHLY and CDR2 FYNNEI. With V trimmed by 1 base and J by 9 bases, 7 bases remained unmatched. The CDR3 is 17 amino acids. This CDR3 reads CASSEGGLAGGSGEQFF. The DNA of the CDR3 is TGTGCCAGCAGTGAAGGGGGACTAGCGGGGGGCAGCGGTGAGCAGTTCTTC.

In its sample, this clone was seen many times. The chain uses TRBV28 and TRBJ1-1; possible D gene TRBD1, 5 bases. The CDR3 has 16 amino acids. Germline CDR1 and CDR2: MDHEN and SYDVKM. V gave up 1 base and J gave up 0 bases, with 12 bases separating them. The CDR3 sequence: CASSLFFAGLNTEAFF. Written as DNA, the CDR3 is TGTGCCAGCAGTTTATTTTTTGCAGGGTTGAACACTGAAGCTTTCTTT.